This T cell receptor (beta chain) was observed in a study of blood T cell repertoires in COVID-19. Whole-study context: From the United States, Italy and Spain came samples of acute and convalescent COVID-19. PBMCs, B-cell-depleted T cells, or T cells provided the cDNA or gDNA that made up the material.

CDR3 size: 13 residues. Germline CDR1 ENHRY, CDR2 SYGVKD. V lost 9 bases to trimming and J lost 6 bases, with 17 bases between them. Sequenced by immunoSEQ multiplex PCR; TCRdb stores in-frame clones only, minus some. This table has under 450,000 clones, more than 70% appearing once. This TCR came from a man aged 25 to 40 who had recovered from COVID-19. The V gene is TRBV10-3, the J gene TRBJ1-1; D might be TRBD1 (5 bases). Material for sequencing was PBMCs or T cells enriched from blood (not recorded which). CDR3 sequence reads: CAIQRGTLAEAFF. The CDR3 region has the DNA TGTGCCATTCAAAGGGGAACCTTAGCTGAAGCTTTCTTT.